Below are 20 T cell receptor beta chains sequenced from a single sample in a study of cytomegalovirus exposure and HLA in healthy donors. The PCR had 60 Vbeta and 13 Jbeta primers. TCRdb keeps only in-frame clones here, not all; method: immunoSEQ multiplex PCR. The sample consists of some 96,000 clones, 64% of them appearing once. Sequenced: PBMCs. The origin of the receptors is a man in his 60s in good health and CMV-seronegative.

This clone has a single count. The sample contains more than one DNA sequence encoding this CDR3. V and J are TRBV5-1 and TRBJ1-6; possible D gene TRBD1, 5 bases. Deletions cut 1 base from V and 0 bases from J, with 11 bases between. Germline loops: CDR1 SGHRS, CDR2 YFSETQ. There are 17 residues in the CDR3. CDR3 DNA sequence: TGCGCCAGCAGCTTGTTCGGGGGAAGCTCCTATAATTCACCCCTCCACTTT. Protein product: CASSLFGGSSYNSPLHF.

This chain uses TRBV10-3 with TRBJ2-5; D possibly corresponds to TRBD2 (5 bases). In germline, CDR1 is ENHRY, CDR2 SYGVKD. CDR3 size: 18 residues. V was clipped by 0 bases and J by 5 bases, with 22 bases between them. CDR3 residues: CAISESSSHWSVLETQYF. CDR3 in DNA: TGTGCCATCAGTGAGTCGTCTAGCCATTGGTCGGTATTGGAGACCCAGTACTTC.

The chain couples TRBV5-1 to TRBJ1-4, with 11 nucleotides matching TRBD1. The V and J ends lost 4 bases and 8 bases, in that order; junction bases with no gene match: 10. CDR3 length: 16 amino acids. CDR1 and CDR2 from the germline V gene are SGHRS and YFSETQ. This CDR3 is CASSDGTGGFEEKLFF. The CDR3 DNA reads TGCGCCAGCAGCGACGGGACAGGGGGGTTTGAGGAAAAACTGTTTTTT.

The V call is TRBV19, the J call TRBJ1-6; D is uncertain. This CDR3 region has 12 residues. Germline CDR1 and CDR2: LNHDA and SQIVND (reference sequence). V was pared by 4 bases and J by 14 bases, with 12 bases between. In DNA form, the CDR3 reads TGTGCCAGTAGTAACCGACCCGGGGCCCTCCACTTT. Translating gives CASSNRPGALHF.

The chain is built from TRBV19 and TRBJ1-5, with a weak D call TRBD1 (5 bases). V lost 5 bases and J 5 bases, leaving 7 bases between the germline ends. Germline assignment: CDR1 LNHDA and CDR2 SQIVND (reference sequence). This CDR3 comprises 12 residues. CDR3 amino acids: CASSWGDQPQHF. In DNA form, the CDR3 reads TGTGCCAGTAGTTGGGGGGATCAGCCCCAGCATTTT.

The V gene is TRBV18, the J gene TRBJ1-1; no clear D gene. This CDR3 has 13 amino acids. The germline V gene encodes CDR1 KGHSH and CDR2 LQKENI. The germline V and J ends were trimmed by 4 bases and 5 bases, with 11 bases remaining between them. The CDR3: CASSRGPGTEAFF. CDR3 nucleotide sequence: TGTGCCAGCTCACGCGGTCCCGGGACTGAAGCTTTCTTT.

This chain joins TRBV9 and TRBJ2-1, with 13 bases aligning to TRBD2. The CDR3 has 16 amino acids. The V gene's germline CDR1 is SGDLS and CDR2 YYNGEE. With 3 bases clipped from V and 9 bases from J, the junction kept 9 bases outside the gene matches. The CDR3 DNA sequence: TGTGCCAGCAGCGGTGGGCCCGGGACTAGCGGGGTTGAGCAGTTCTTC. It yields the protein CASSGGPGTSGVEQFF. The full variable domain, in which reference TRBV9 and TRBJ2-1 provide the parts outside the CDR3, is DSGVTQTPKHLITATGQRVTLRCSPRSGDLSVYWYQQSLDQGLQFLIQYYNGEERAKGNILERFSAQQFPDLHSELNLSSLELGDSALYFCASSGGPGTSGVEQFFGPGTRLTVL.

This clone was counted between two and nine times. The rearrangement uses TRBV9 and TRBJ2-1; 7 positions agree with TRBD2. The germline CDR1 and CDR2 sequences are SGDLS and YYNGEE. The CDR3 runs to 15 residues. The V and J ends lost 4 bases and 2 bases, in that order; junction bases with no gene match: 6. CDR3 in amino acids: CASSPRGGAYNEQFF. The CDR3 nucleotides are TGTGCCAGCAGCCCCCGTGGGGGGGCCTACAATGAGCAGTTCTTC.

The chain recombines TRBV29-1 with TRBJ1-2; D is ambiguous. CDR3 length equals 13 residues. The V gene lost 8 bases and the J gene lost 1 base, with 14 bases spanning the gap. CDR1 SQVTM and CDR2 ANQGSEA come from the germline V gene. CDR3 sequence reads: CSSQAADNYGYTF. The CDR3 DNA follows: TGCAGCTCCCAGGCAGCCGATAACTATGGCTACACCTTC.

The table lists this clone with a count of one. The rearrangement links TRBV5-1 to TRBJ2-7, with 7 bases that match TRBD1. V gave up 3 bases and J gave up 1 base; unmatched junction bases: 4. The CDR3 is 14 residues long. Germline V gives CDR1 SGHRS, CDR2 YFSETQ. The CDR3 DNA follows: TGCGCCAGCAGCTCGAACAGGGGATCCTACGAGCAGTACTTC. This gives the protein CASSSNRGSYEQYF.

The chain combines TRBV19 with TRBJ1-5; TRBD1 might be the D (6 bases). The CDR3 extends over 15 amino acids. CDR1 LNHDA and CDR2 SQIVND come from the germline V gene (reference sequence). The V end lost 5 bases, the J end lost 2 bases, and 13 bases lay between the germline ends. The CDR3 DNA sequence: TGTGCCAGTAGTTCACAGGGCCGTGGCAATCAGCCCCAGCATTTT. Protein: CASSSQGRGNQPQHF.

This clone has only a few counts. The chain couples TRBV29-1 to TRBJ2-1; D possibly corresponds to TRBD1 (5 bases). The germline CDR1 and CDR2 sequences are SQVTM and ANQGSEA. The CDR3 is 11 residues long. Trimming took off 7 bases at V and 4 bases at J, with 8 bases between the two ends. The CDR3 loop reads CSETEYNEQFF. The CDR3 region has the DNA TGCAGCGAGACAGAGTACAATGAGCAGTTCTTC.

The chain links TRBV7-9 to TRBJ2-3; TRBD2 matches 7 bases. The trim removed 7 bases at V and 1 base at J, leaving 11 bases unmatched. Germline V gene data show CDR1 as SEHNR and CDR2 as FQNEAQ (reference sequence). CDR3 length: 16 amino acids. The chain's CDR3 is CASTTLGRGGTDTQYF. The DNA of the CDR3 is TGTGCCAGCACCACACTCGGCCGGGGGGGCACAGATACGCAGTATTTT.

The V gene is TRBV6-4, the J gene TRBJ2-3, with 10 bases matching TRBD2. The CDR3 has 15 amino acids. Unmatched junction bases numbered 2, after V lost 4 bases and J lost 1 base. CDR1 MRHNA and CDR2 SNTAGT come from the germline V gene. CDR3 in DNA: TGTGCCAGCAGTGCCGGGACTAGCGGCACAGATACGCAGTATTTT. Translated: CASSAGTSGTDTQYF.

This clone has just a few counts. This chain connects TRBV5-8 to TRBJ2-5; 12 positions match TRBD2. After removal of 4 bases from V and 7 bases from J, the junction contained 8 bases not matched to a gene. Germline lookup yields CDR1 SGHTS and CDR2 YDEGEE. This CDR3 has 15 amino acids. The DNA of the CDR3 is TGTGCCAGCAGCATCCTAGCGGGGGGGCCGAGGACCCAGTACTTC. This translates into CASSILAGGPRTQYF.

This sequence joins TRBV6-1 and TRBJ1-1, with D possibly matching TRBD1 (5 bases). From germline, CDR1 is MNHNS and CDR2 SASEGT. This CDR3 is 14 amino acids long. The V end lost 7 bases, the J end lost 1 base, and 13 bases lay between the germline ends. Here the CDR3 reads CASTPGQGNTEAFF. The CDR3 nucleotides read TGTGCCAGCACCCCAGGGCAGGGGAACACTGAAGCTTTCTTT.

V is TRBV4-1 and J is TRBJ1-2; D not certain. The CDR3 loop spans 18 amino acids. The germline gives CDR1 MGHRA, CDR2 YSYEKL. With 4 bases removed from V and 0 bases from J, the gap between germline ends came to 21 bases. As DNA, the CDR3 is TGCGCCAGCAGCCGCCGTGTTCCCGGACTGAAAGCTAACTATGGCTACACCTTC. The encoded protein is CASSRRVPGLKANYGYTF.

The rearrangement uses TRBV6-5 and TRBJ2-5, with 7 positions matching TRBD2. The CDR3 runs 15 residues. With 0 bases clipped from V and 5 bases from J, the junction kept 6 bases outside the gene matches. Germline CDR1 MNHEY, CDR2 SVGAGI. The CDR3 loop is CASSYSLREQETQYF. The CDR3 DNA follows: TGTGCCAGCAGTTACTCGTTGCGGGAGCAGGAGACCCAGTACTTC.

The CDR3 here is CASSILIGTSGQETQYF. CDR3 bases: TGTGCCAGCAGCATACTAATCGGGACTAGCGGACAAGAGACCCAGTACTTC. The V and J genes are TRBV11-3 and TRBJ2-5; 11 nucleotides agree with TRBD2. The trim removed 5 bases at V and 2 bases at J, leaving 10 bases unmatched. This CDR3 is 17 amino acids long. CDR1 is SGHNT, CDR2 YENEEA, per germline.

The table lists this clone with a count of one. The chain employs TRBV6-5 and TRBJ2-5; a weak D match, TRBD1 (6 bases). Germline CDR1 reads MNHEY; CDR2 reads SVGAGI. The germline V and J ends were trimmed by 6 bases and 4 bases, with 18 bases remaining between them. The CDR3 length is 15 residues. The CDR3 bases are TGTGCCAGCAGCGTAATACCAGGGGCCCCAGAGACCCAGTACTTC. This sequence encodes CASSVIPGAPETQYF.